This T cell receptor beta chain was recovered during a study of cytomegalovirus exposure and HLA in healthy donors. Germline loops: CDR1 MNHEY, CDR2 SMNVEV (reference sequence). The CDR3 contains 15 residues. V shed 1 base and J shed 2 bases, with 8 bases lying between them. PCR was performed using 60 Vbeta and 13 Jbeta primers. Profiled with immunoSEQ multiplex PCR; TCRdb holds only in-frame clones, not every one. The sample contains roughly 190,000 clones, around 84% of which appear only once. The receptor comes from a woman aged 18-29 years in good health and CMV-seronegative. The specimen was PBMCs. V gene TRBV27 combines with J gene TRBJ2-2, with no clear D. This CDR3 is CASSLYSQNTGELFF. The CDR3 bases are TGTGCCAGCAGTTTATATAGTCAAAACACCGGGGAGCTGTTTTTT.